The 24 T cell receptor beta chains presented below share a single source sample, sequenced in a study of technical replicates of blood from a few donors. Only in-frame clones appear in the TCRdb table, and some are missing; sequencing was by immunoSEQ multiplex PCR. The sample holds roughly 57,000 clones, over 90% seen once. Input material: PBMCs. The receptors stem from a human donor in good health. Some clones in this sample may be carry-over from other donors' samples.

CDR3 DNA: TGTGCCTGGAGTGTACTCCCCAGGGGGGACACCATATATTTT. The encoded protein is CAWSVLPRGDTIYF. This sequence joins TRBV30 and TRBJ1-3; 7 bases line up with TRBD1. CDR1 GTSNPN and CDR2 SVGIG come from the germline V gene (reference sequence). V trimming: 0 bases; J trimming: 8 bases; junction bases outside the gene matches: 7. This CDR3 is 14 amino acids long. Drawing the rest from reference TRBV30 and TRBJ1-3, the complete variable domain is SQTIHQWPATLVQPVGSPLSLECTVEGTSNPNLYWYRQAAGRGLQLLFYSVGIGQISSEVPQNLSASRPQDRQFILSSKKLLLSDSGFYLCAWSVLPRGDTIYFGEGSWLTVV.

The V and J genes are TRBV7-8 and TRBJ2-1; the D gene is possibly TRBD2 (5 bases). The CDR3 is made up of 12 amino acids. V was shortened by 4 bases and J by 7 bases, with 8 bases between the two germline ends. Germline lookup yields CDR1 SGHVS and CDR2 FQNEAQ. CDR3 region: CASSYPGNEQFF. CDR3 bases: TGTGCCAGCAGCTACCCGGGGAATGAGCAGTTCTTC.

CDR3 residues: CASSQDGGRTDTQYF. Here the CDR3 DNA reads TGCGCCAGCAGCCAAGACGGCGGGCGCACAGATACGCAGTATTTT. The chain uses TRBV4-3 and TRBJ2-3; maybe TRBD2 (5 bases). CDR3 size: 15 residues. Trimming removed 0 bases from V and 1 base from J, with 8 bases in between. Looked up from germline, CDR1 is LGHNA and CDR2 is YSLEER.

The chain couples TRBV18 to TRBJ2-7, with 10 bases identical to TRBD2. The V segment lost 0 bases and the J segment 7 bases; nucleotides outside the gene matches: 12. CDR1 is KGHSH, CDR2 LQKENI, per germline. The CDR3 runs 17 residues. CDR3 nucleotides: TGTGCCAGCTCACCACCGGGGGCAGCGGGAGGGCCAGGGGAGCAGTACTTC. Translating gives CASSPPGAAGGPGEQYF.

The chain joins TRBV30 to TRBJ2-3; 7 bases line up with TRBD1. In germline, CDR1 is GTSNPN, CDR2 SVGIG (reference sequence). The CDR3 is made up of 14 amino acids. The junction had 9 bases not matched to a gene; V was cut back by 3 bases and J by 6 bases. The CDR3 nucleotides are TGTGCCTGGAGACCGACAGGGCCAAGGGATACGCAGTATTTT. Its protein is CAWRPTGPRDTQYF.

V is TRBV5-1 and J is TRBJ1-1; no firm D call. CDR3 length equals 15 residues. V was clipped by 3 bases and J by 0 bases, with 12 bases between them. CDR1 SGHRS and CDR2 YFSETQ come from the germline V gene. CDR3 in DNA: TGCGCCAGCAGCTATTACGGGGAGGTGAACACTGAAGCTTTCTTT. Its translation: CASSYYGEVNTEAFF.

The chain uses TRBV14 and TRBJ2-7, with TRBD2 matching 7 bases. J lost 7 bases, V lost 4 bases, and 16 bases had no gene match. Germline CDR1 SGHDN, CDR2 FVKESK. CDR3 length: 16 amino acids. Here the CDR3 reads CASSPNEAGSTLEQYF. CDR3 bases: TGTGCCAGCAGCCCTAACGAAGCGGGGAGTACGCTGGAGCAGTACTTC.

This chain links TRBV7-7 with TRBJ2-5; 9 bases line up with TRBD2. This CDR3 has 15 residues. Germline CDR1 is SSHAT and CDR2 is FNYEAQ (reference sequence). Unmatched junction bases numbered 8, after V lost 5 bases and J lost 4 bases. In nucleotides, the CDR3 is TGTGCCAGCAGCACGGGGACTAGCCTGCGAGAGACCCAGTACTTC. This translates into CASSTGTSLRETQYF.

The chain links TRBV13 to TRBJ2-7; 14 nucleotides match TRBD2. J was trimmed by 0 bases and V by 4 bases; bases with no gene match: 2. From germline, CDR1 is PRHDT and CDR2 FYEKMQ (reference sequence). This CDR3 is 16 amino acids long. This chain's CDR3 is CASSWTSGGTSYEQYF. The CDR3 nucleotides read TGTGCCAGCAGCTGGACTAGCGGGGGGACCTCCTACGAGCAGTACTTC.

V usage is TRBV18 and J usage is TRBJ2-7; 8 nucleotides align to TRBD2. The CDR3 extends over 15 amino acids. CDR1 is KGHSH and CDR2 is LQKENI in the germline V gene. V shed 1 base and J 5 bases; nucleotides not matched to a gene: 7. Written as DNA, the CDR3 is TGTGCCAGCTCACCACGCCAGGGCGGGGGGAACGAGCAGTACTTC. Its translation: CASSPRQGGGNEQYF.

This sequence joins TRBV7-9 and TRBJ2-2; possible D gene TRBD2, 6 bases. The germline CDR1 and CDR2 sequences are SEHNR and FQNEAQ (reference sequence). V was clipped by 2 bases and J by 5 bases, with 9 bases between them. This CDR3 contains 14 residues. The CDR3 loop is CASSLSLATGELFF. The CDR3 DNA reads as TGTGCCAGCAGCTTAAGCCTAGCGACCGGGGAGCTGTTTTTT.

The V and J genes are TRBV18 and TRBJ1-1, with D possibly matching TRBD1 (5 bases). The germline V and J ends were trimmed by 3 bases and 1 base, with 18 bases remaining between them. Germline values: CDR1 KGHSH, CDR2 LQKENI. This CDR3 is built from 17 residues. The CDR3 nucleotides read TGTGCCAGCTCACCCCGGGGGGTCTTGGCCTCGAACACTGAAGCTTTCTTT. Encoded protein: CASSPRGVLASNTEAFF.

This clone was seen only once. V is TRBV7-2 and J is TRBJ2-4; the match to TRBD2 covers 11 bases. Germline CDR1 SGHTA, CDR2 FQGNSA. With V trimmed by 5 bases and J by 1 base, 10 bases remained unmatched. The CDR3 totals 18 residues. CDR3 nucleotide sequence: TGTGCCAGCAGCCAAGGACTAGCGGGTCATGGCGCCAAAAACATTCAGTACTTC. Translated, it gives CASSQGLAGHGAKNIQYF. The variable domain in full, completed from reference TRBV7-2 and TRBJ2-4, reads GAGVSQSPSNKVTEKGKDVELRCDPISGHTALYWYRQSLGQGLEFLIYFQGNSAPDKSGLPSDRFSAERTGGSVSTLTIQRTQQEDSAVYLCASSQGLAGHGAKNIQYFGAGTRLSVL.

This clone was recorded only once. The V and J genes are TRBV19 and TRBJ2-1; TRBD2 aligns across 9 bases. This CDR3 spans 15 amino acids. Germline V gives CDR1 LNHDA, CDR2 SQIVND (reference sequence). V lost 7 bases, J lost 4 bases, and 8 bases stayed unmatched. In DNA form, the CDR3 reads TGTGCCAGTAAGAGGGCTAGCGGGGATTACAATGAGCAGTTCTTC. Its translation: CASKRASGDYNEQFF.

The rearrangement joins TRBV7-9 to TRBJ2-3; the D gene is possibly TRBD2 (6 bases). Trimming took 0 bases from V and 2 from J, leaving 15 bases between them. The germline CDR1 and CDR2 sequences are SEHNR and FQNEAQ (reference sequence). This CDR3 comprises 17 residues. CDR3 sequence: CASSLASFSGLTDTQYF. CDR3 in DNA: TGTGCCAGCAGCTTAGCTTCTTTTAGCGGACTCACAGATACGCAGTATTTT.

The chain links TRBV4-1 to TRBJ1-3, with D possibly being TRBD1 (5 bases). CDR3 size: 17 residues. Trimming took 2 bases from V and 0 from J, leaving 14 bases between them. Germline V lookup: CDR1 MGHRA, CDR2 YSYEKL. The CDR3 coding sequence is TGCGCCAGCAGCCAACCGGGGGAACTGCGCTCTGGAAACACCATATATTTT. Translated: CASSQPGELRSGNTIYF.

V gene TRBV7-9 combines with J gene TRBJ2-2; D is uncertain. This CDR3 is 13 amino acids long. V lost 5 bases, J lost 5 bases, and 9 bases lay in between. Germline V gene sequence: CDR1 SEHNR, CDR2 FQNEAQ (reference sequence). The DNA for the CDR3 is TGTGCCAGCAGCGTTAGCAAAACCGGGGAGCTGTTTTTT. Amino acids: CASSVSKTGELFF.

The V gene is TRBV29-1, the J gene TRBJ1-2, with D possibly being TRBD1 (6 bases). The V and J ends lost 6 bases and 2 bases respectively, with 13 bases between them. CDR3 length: 13 amino acids. Germline V gene sequence: CDR1 SQVTM, CDR2 ANQGSEA. The CDR3 loop reads CSVMVGQNYGYTF. DNA of the CDR3: TGCAGCGTCATGGTCGGACAGAACTATGGCTACACCTTC.

The V gene is TRBV5-4, the J gene TRBJ2-3; D remains unclear. Trimming took 0 bases from V and 2 from J, leaving 7 bases between them. Germline CDR1 is SGHNT and CDR2 is YYREEE (reference sequence). This CDR3 is built from 14 residues. CDR3 nucleotides: TGTGCCAGCAGCTTGGGCGGAGACACAGATACGCAGTATTTT. Its protein is CASSLGGDTDTQYF.

The chain links TRBV25-1 to TRBJ1-5; the D gene is possibly TRBD1 (6 bases). V dropped 3 bases and J dropped 0 bases, with 9 bases sitting between them. Germline CDR1 and CDR2: MGHDK and SYGVNS. The CDR3 covers 15 residues. DNA for the CDR3: TGTGCCAGCAGTGAGGACAGATCTAGCAATCAGCCCCAGCATTTT. It yields the protein CASSEDRSSNQPQHF.

The rearrangement joins TRBV6-5 to TRBJ2-1, with D perhaps TRBD2 (6 bases). Trimming pared 5 bases from V and 7 bases from J, leaving 12 bases between. This CDR3 is 13 amino acids long. Per germline, CDR1 MNHEY and CDR2 SVGAGI. Here the CDR3 DNA reads TGTGCCAGCAGTAGCGGGCATTCGAATGAGCAGTTCTTC. Translating it yields CASSSGHSNEQFF.

The V gene is TRBV13, the J gene TRBJ2-7; TRBD2 aligns across 15 bases. V dropped 5 bases and J dropped 5; count of bases not matched to a gene: 13. Germline V gene data show CDR1 as PRHDT and CDR2 as FYEKMQ (reference sequence). The CDR3 contains 18 residues. CDR3 sequence (DNA): TGTGCCAGCAGCACACGGACTAGCGGGAGGGCCTTTATCCACGAGCAGTACTTC. Protein sequence: CASSTRTSGRAFIHEQYF.

This chain connects TRBV9 to TRBJ2-1, with D tentatively TRBD2 (6 bases). The V gene's germline CDR1 is SGDLS and CDR2 YYNGEE. The CDR3 runs 15 residues. V was clipped by 4 bases and J by 8 bases, with 19 bases between them. The CDR3 DNA is TGTGCCAGCAGCCCCAGGATAGCGGCTGGCGATGAGCAGTTCTTC. Translated: CASSPRIAAGDEQFF. The complete variable domain, with remaining parts taken from reference TRBV9 and TRBJ2-1, reads DSGVTQTPKHLITATGQRVTLRCSPRSGDLSVYWYQQSLDQGLQFLIQYYNGEERAKGNILERFSAQQFPDLHSELNLSSLELGDSALYFCASSPRIAAGDEQFFGPGTRLTVL.

V is TRBV6-5 and J is TRBJ1-2, with D possibly matching TRBD1 (6 bases). CDR3 length: 13 amino acids. CDR1 MNHEY and CDR2 SVGAGI come from the germline V gene. V dropped 2 bases and J dropped 3 bases, with 7 bases sitting between them. CDR3 sequence reads: CASSYEGDYGYTF. CDR3 DNA: TGTGCCAGCAGTTACGAGGGGGACTATGGCTACACCTTC.